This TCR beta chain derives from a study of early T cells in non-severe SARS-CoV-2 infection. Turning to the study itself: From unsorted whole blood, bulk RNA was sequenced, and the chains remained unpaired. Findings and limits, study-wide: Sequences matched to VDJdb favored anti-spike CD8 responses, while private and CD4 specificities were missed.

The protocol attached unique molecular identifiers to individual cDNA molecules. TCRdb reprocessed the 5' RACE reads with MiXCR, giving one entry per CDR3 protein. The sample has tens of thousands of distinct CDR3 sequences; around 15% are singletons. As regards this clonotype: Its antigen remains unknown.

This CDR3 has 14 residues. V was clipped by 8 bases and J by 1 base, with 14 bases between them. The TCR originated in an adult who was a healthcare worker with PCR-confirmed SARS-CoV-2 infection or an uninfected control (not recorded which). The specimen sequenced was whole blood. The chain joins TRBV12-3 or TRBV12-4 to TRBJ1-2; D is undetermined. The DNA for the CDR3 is TGTGCCAGCTCGATCAGCTCAAATAACTATGGCTACACCTTC. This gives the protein CASSISSNNYGYTF.